Listed below are T cell receptor beta chains from one sample, sequenced in a study of PD-1 blockade in classical Hodgkin lymphoma. Produced via immunoSEQ multiplex PCR; TCRdb's table is partial and in-frame only. Of 30,000 to 35,000 clones in the sample, about 86% were seen once. This material consisted of CD4+ T cells from blood, taken before the fourth cycle of nivolumab. The source of these receptors is a human donor with classical Hodgkin lymphoma. The CDR3 runs from the conserved cysteine through the conserved F or W. Fields, in order: clone size, D gene, J gene, V gene, CDR3 DNA, CDR3 protein. The D gene is left open where the match is weak. Size tells how often a clone was seen (once, few, many) or the class of an expanded clone, and some rows leave it out.

clone size: .; D gene: .; J gene: TRBJ2-3; V gene: TRBV11-3; CDR3 DNA: TGTGCCAGCAGCTCGACCCCATTCGGAGATACGCAGTATTTT; CDR3 protein: CASSSTPFGDTQYF
clone size: once; D gene: .; J gene: TRBJ1-4; V gene: TRBV30; CDR3 DNA: TGTGCCTGGAGTAGAGGGACGCCAACTAATGAAAAACTGTTTTTT; CDR3 protein: CAWSRGTPTNEKLFF
clone size: once; D gene: .; J gene: TRBJ1-1; V gene: TRBV21-1; CDR3 DNA: TGTGCCAGCAGCAAAGCGTTTTCCGGACCTATGAACACTGAAGCTTTCTTT; CDR3 protein: CASSKAFSGPMNTEAFF
clone size: .; D gene: TRBD2; J gene: TRBJ2-1; V gene: TRBV19; CDR3 DNA: TGTGCCACCAAAATCTGGAGCGGGGAGAACAATGAGCAGTTCTTC; CDR3 protein: CATKIWSGENNEQFF
clone size: .; D gene: .; J gene: TRBJ1-4; V gene: TRBV30; CDR3 DNA: TGTGCCTGGAGTGTGAGGGGACTAATCGAAAAACTGTTTTTT; CDR3 protein: CAWSVRGLIEKLFF
clone size: .; D gene: .; J gene: TRBJ1-1; V gene: TRBV7-2; CDR3 DNA: TGTGCCAGCAGCACCCTGGGAGGGTCGAACACTGAAGCTTTCTTT; CDR3 protein: CASSTLGGSNTEAFF
clone size: .; D gene: .; J gene: TRBJ2-5; V gene: TRBV19; CDR3 DNA: TGTGCCAGTAGTATAGGCACTGAAGAGACCCAGTACTTC; CDR3 protein: CASSIGTEETQYF
clone size: few; D gene: .; J gene: TRBJ1-1; V gene: TRBV19; CDR3 DNA: TGTGCCAGTAGCGTCACCGGAGGCACTGAAGCTTTCTTT; CDR3 protein: CASSVTGGTEAFF
clone size: .; D gene: .; J gene: TRBJ1-2; V gene: TRBV29-1; CDR3 DNA: TGCAGCGCGGAACGCAGAAACTATGGCTACACCTTC; CDR3 protein: CSAERRNYGYTF
clone size: once; D gene: TRBD1; J gene: TRBJ1-1; V gene: TRBV10-3; CDR3 DNA: TGTGCCATCAGTGACCCGACAGGGCCGAACACTGAAGCTTTCTTT; CDR3 protein: CAISDPTGPNTEAFF
clone size: .; D gene: .; J gene: TRBJ2-1; V gene: TRBV5-6; CDR3 DNA: TGTGCCAGCAGCTTGTTTGGCCCCTCCTACAATGAGCAGTTCTTC; CDR3 protein: CASSLFGPSYNEQFF
clone size: .; D gene: .; J gene: TRBJ1-2; V gene: TRBV6-5; CDR3 DNA: TGTGCCAGCAGCCCTAGGGCTAACTATGGCTACACCTTC; CDR3 protein: CASSPRANYGYTF
clone size: .; D gene: .; J gene: TRBJ2-7; V gene: TRBV7-2; CDR3 DNA: TGTGCCAGCAGCTTAAGGCAGGGCCAAGGCGAGCAGTACTTC; CDR3 protein: CASSLRQGQGEQYF
clone size: .; D gene: .; J gene: TRBJ2-5; V gene: TRBV19; CDR3 DNA: TGTGCCAGTAGTCCCCGACAGCTCCAAGAGACCCAGTACTTC; CDR3 protein: CASSPRQLQETQYF
clone size: .; D gene: TRBD1; J gene: TRBJ2-5; V gene: TRBV5-1; CDR3 DNA: TGCGCCAGCAGCGGCGGGACAGGGGGTTACCAAGAGACCCAGTACTTC; CDR3 protein: CASSGGTGGYQETQYF
clone size: .; D gene: TRBD1; J gene: TRBJ1-5; V gene: TRBV30; CDR3 DNA: TGTGCCTGGAGGGAAGGACAGGGCGGTCAGCCCCAGCATTTT; CDR3 protein: CAWREGQGGQPQHF
clone size: .; D gene: .; J gene: TRBJ1-2; V gene: TRBV9; CDR3 DNA: TGTGCCAGCAGCGCACAACCCGACAGCCTCTATGGCTACACCTTC; CDR3 protein: CASSAQPDSLYGYTF
clone size: .; D gene: TRBD1; J gene: TRBJ1-1; V gene: TRBV5-1; CDR3 DNA: TGCGCCAGCAGCAACCATGGGACAGCTTCGGTTGAAGCTTTCTTT; CDR3 protein: CASSNHGTASVEAFF
clone size: .; D gene: TRBD2; J gene: TRBJ2-1; V gene: TRBV7-2; CDR3 DNA: TGTGCCAGCAGTAGTACTAGCGCCTACAATGAGCAGTTCTTC; CDR3 protein: CASSSTSAYNEQFF
clone size: .; D gene: TRBD2; J gene: TRBJ2-3; V gene: TRBV10-3; CDR3 DNA: TGTGCCATCAGTGCCCTACTAGCGGGGGGGAGGATGGGACACACAGATACGCAGTATTTT; CDR3 protein: CAISALLAGGRMGHTDTQYF
clone size: .; D gene: TRBD1; J gene: TRBJ1-3; V gene: TRBV6-5; CDR3 DNA: TGTGCCAGCAGGAGGGACAGGGTGTCCGGAAACACCATATATTTT; CDR3 protein: CASRRDRVSGNTIYF
clone size: .; D gene: .; J gene: TRBJ1-1; V gene: TRBV6-1; CDR3 DNA: TGTGCCAGCAGTGAAGCGAGGGGTACTGAAGCTTTCTTT; CDR3 protein: CASSEARGTEAFF
clone size: .; D gene: .; J gene: TRBJ1-1; V gene: TRBV29-1; CDR3 DNA: TGCAGCGGCTCGGGGGGCCCTGAAGCTTTCTTT; CDR3 protein: CSGSGGPEAFF
clone size: .; D gene: .; J gene: TRBJ1-2; V gene: TRBV7-7; CDR3 DNA: TGTGCCAGCAGCCCTCTAAGGTTGGGCTATGGCTACACCTTC; CDR3 protein: CASSPLRLGYGYTF
clone size: .; D gene: .; J gene: TRBJ1-3; V gene: TRBV10-3; CDR3 DNA: TGTGCCATCAGTCCTCGGGCCCCTAACTCTGGAAACACCATATATTTT; CDR3 protein: CAISPRAPNSGNTIYF
clone size: once; D gene: .; J gene: TRBJ1-2; V gene: TRBV9; CDR3 DNA: TGTGCCAGCAGCGTAGTGACGGGGCCGTCTATGGACACCTTC; CDR3 protein: CASSVVTGPSMDTF
clone size: .; D gene: .; J gene: TRBJ1-4; V gene: TRBV4-1; CDR3 DNA: TGCGCCAGCAGCCAAGATCGGGCAGGGGCTAATGAAAAACTGTTTTTT; CDR3 protein: CASSQDRAGANEKLFF